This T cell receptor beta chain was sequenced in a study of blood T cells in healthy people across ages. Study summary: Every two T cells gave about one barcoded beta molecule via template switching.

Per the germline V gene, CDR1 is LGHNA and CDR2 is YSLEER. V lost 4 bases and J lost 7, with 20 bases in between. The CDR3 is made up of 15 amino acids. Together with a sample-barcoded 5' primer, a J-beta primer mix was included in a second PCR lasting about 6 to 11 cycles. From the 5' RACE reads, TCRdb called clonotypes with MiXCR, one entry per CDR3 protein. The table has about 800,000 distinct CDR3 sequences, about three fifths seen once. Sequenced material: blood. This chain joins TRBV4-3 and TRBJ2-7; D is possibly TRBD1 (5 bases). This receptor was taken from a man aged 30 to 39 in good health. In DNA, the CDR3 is TGCGCCAGCAGCCGACACTCCGGACGTGGGGCTGAGCAGTACTTC. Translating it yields CASSRHSGRGAEQYF.